This record looks at one T cell receptor beta chain sequence and its context. The antigen is undetermined. This record comes from a study of OX40 agonist ivuxolimab in advanced cancers. Study-wide points: There were, on average, more expanded clones in CD8+ T cells than in CD4+.

Per germline, CDR1 SEHNR and CDR2 FQNEAQ (reference sequence). V dropped 4 bases and J dropped 0 bases, with 18 bases sitting between them. This CDR3 is 17 amino acids long. Clones were read by immunoSEQ multiplex PCR, and TCRdb kept only the in-frame ones, dropping some. The sample contains 15,000 to 20,000 clones, around four fifths of which appear only once. The sample in question was CD4+ or CD8+ T cells sorted from blood, obtained in a trial of the OX40 agonist ivuxolimab. The clonotype comes from an adult with an advanced solid tumor such as melanoma, head and neck, liver or kidney cancer. The rearrangement joins TRBV7-9 to TRBJ1-2; D remains ambiguous. The CDR3 region is CASSSGGSRWPNYGYTF. The CDR3 region has the DNA TGTGCCAGCAGCTCCGGCGGATCCCGGTGGCCTAACTATGGCTACACCTTC.